What follows describes a single T cell receptor (beta chain). The source of the sample is a study of T cell changes during pregnancy in multiple sclerosis. Only in-frame clones appear in the TCRdb table, and some are missing; sequencing was by immunoSEQ multiplex PCR. The sample gives fewer than 65,000 clones, around 91% of which show up once; roughly 2% is in the top ten. The TCR was taken from a female donor in good health, enrolled as a control in a pregnancy study. The source material was peripheral blood, sampled in the third trimester of pregnancy.

In DNA, the CDR3 is TGCGCCAGCACCTTTTCATGGGACACCAACACCGGGGAGCTGTTTTTT. It codes for CASTFSWDTNTGELFF. The gene calls are TRBV5-1 and TRBJ2-2, with a weak D call TRBD1 (6 bases). Germline assignment: CDR1 SGHRS and CDR2 YFSETQ. V lost 6 bases, J lost 2 bases, and 17 bases lay in between. The CDR3 is 16 residues long.